This TCR beta chain was sequenced during a study of monozygotic twins with inflammatory bowel disease. General study points: The authors note that differing immunosuppressive treatments may have added variability to patient repertoires.

There were eight separate reactions per sample in which cDNA was made. TCRdb reprocessed the 5' RACE reads, with one entry per CDR3 protein and no DNA. The sample is made up of approximately 330,000 distinct CDR3 sequences, and the top ten hold 2% to 2.5% of it. Remarks on this clonotype: Its target is not known.

Germline CDR1 is DFQATT and CDR2 is SNEGSKA (reference sequence). The CDR3 spans 14 residues. The rearrangement joins TRBV20-1 to TRBJ1-5; the TRBD1 assignment by TCRdb is unverifiable without DNA. The material sequenced was blood. This TCR came from a human donor with ulcerative colitis or Crohn's disease, or a healthy co-twin of an affected twin (not recorded which). The CDR3 is CSASGGAGSQPQHF.